A single sample is the source of the 29 T cell receptor beta chains below, sequenced in a study of blood T cells in healthy people across ages. Primed by a sample-barcoded 5' primer and a J-beta primer mix, a second PCR proceeded for roughly 6 to 12 cycles. Each CDR3 protein gets one entry after TCRdb re-called the 5' RACE reads with MiXCR. The sample records 1 million or so distinct CDR3 sequences, less than 25% being singletons. This sample also belongs to another study, concerning T cells of mothers and their children.

The sequencing sample was made of blood. The origin of the receptors is a girl aged 2 to 10 in good health.

This clonotype was counted between two and nine times. This rearrangement joins TRBV20-1 to TRBJ1-2; TRBD1 is a possible D gene (6 bases). CDR3 size: 13 residues. CDR1 and CDR2 from the germline V gene are DFQATT and SNEGSKA (reference sequence). V lost 3 bases to trimming and J lost 5 bases, with 13 bases between them. DNA for the CDR3: TGCAGTGCTAGTCAGGCAGGGGATTATGGCTACACCTTC. This encodes CSASQAGDYGYTF.

This clonotype has more than one count but fewer than ten. The chain uses TRBV28 and TRBJ1-4; no clear D. This CDR3 region has 13 residues. The V gene's germline CDR1 is MDHEN and CDR2 SYDVKM. Between the trimmed V and J ends, which lost 2 bases and 5 bases, there was a span of 6 bases. For the CDR3, the DNA is TGTGCCAGCAGTTTAACACCCAATGAAAAACTGTTTTTT. Its protein product is CASSLTPNEKLFF.

This clonotype turned up a few times. This chain joins TRBV7-9 and TRBJ2-3, with D perhaps being TRBD1 or TRBD2 (5 bases each). This CDR3 is 16 amino acids long. Germline-derived CDR1 and CDR2 are SEHNR and FQNEAQ (reference sequence). Trimming stripped 0 bases from V and 2 bases from J, with 12 bases between. In DNA, the CDR3 is TGTGCCAGCAGCTTAGCGTCGGTGGGGGACACAGATACGCAGTATTTT. Translation: CASSLASVGDTDTQYF. The variable domain in full, with the rest retrieved from reference TRBV7-9 and TRBJ2-3, is DTGVSQNPRHKITKRGQNVTFRCDPISEHNRLYWYRQTLGQGPEFLTYFQNEAQLEKSRLLSDRFSAERPKGSFSTLEIQRTEQGDSAMYLCASSLASVGDTDTQYFGPGTRLTVL.

V gene TRBV13 combines with J gene TRBJ1-3; D unresolved. This CDR3 is 14 amino acids long. The V end was cut by 0 bases, the J end by 5 bases, with 8 bases between. Germline CDR1 PRHDT, CDR2 FYEKMQ (reference sequence). The CDR3 sequence is CASSLGLSRNTIYF. CDR3 in DNA: TGTGCCAGCAGCTTAGGCCTTTCCCGAAACACCATATATTTT.

V gene TRBV10-3 combines with J gene TRBJ2-7, with D possibly being TRBD1 (5 bases). The CDR3 sequence is 14 residues long. Germline V gene data show CDR1 as ENHRY and CDR2 as SYGVKD. V dropped 5 bases and J dropped 2 bases, with 13 bases sitting between them. CDR3 sequence reads: CAISPQGSTYEQYF. CDR3 DNA: TGTGCCATCAGTCCTCAGGGATCCACCTACGAGCAGTACTTC.

This clonotype showed up just a few times. J is TRBJ1-6 and V is TRBV20-1, with 9 positions matching TRBD1. CDR1 and CDR2 from the germline V gene are DFQATT and SNEGSKA (reference sequence). The V gene end was trimmed by 7 bases and the J gene end by 10 bases; junction bases not matched to a gene: 8. The CDR3 is 13 amino acids. CDR3 nucleotide sequence: TGCAGTGTATCCAGGGACAGGGACTCACCCCTCCACTTT. This encodes CSVSRDRDSPLHF.

The chain combines TRBV29-1 with TRBJ2-4; D not resolved. Trimming removed 1 base at V and 0 bases at J, with 4 bases between. Germline CDR1 is SQVTM and CDR2 is ANQGSEA. CDR3 length: 13 residues. The CDR3 here is CSVEGVAKNIQYF. The CDR3 nucleotides read TGCAGCGTTGAAGGTGTAGCCAAAAACATTCAGTACTTC.

The chain employs TRBV6-5 and TRBJ2-7; tentative D call: TRBD1 (5 bases). From germline, CDR1 is MNHEY and CDR2 SVGAGI. The CDR3 consists of 19 residues. Trimming removed 0 bases from V and 2 bases from J, with 23 bases in between. CDR3 amino acids: CASSYSMAVGAKATYEQYF. The CDR3 coding sequence is TGTGCCAGCAGTTACTCGATGGCGGTAGGGGCTAAGGCAACCTACGAGCAGTACTTC.

This clonotype has only a few counts. This chain connects TRBV28 to TRBJ2-3; 7 bases line up with TRBD2. The CDR3 is 15 residues long. J lost 4 bases, V lost 4 bases, and 8 bases had no gene match. Looked up from germline, CDR1 is MDHEN and CDR2 is SYDVKM. The CDR3 reads CASSSPAGNADTQYF. The CDR3 nucleotides read TGTGCCAGCAGTTCCCCAGCGGGAAATGCAGATACGCAGTATTTT. Complete variable domain (other parts from reference TRBV28 and TRBJ2-3): DVKVTQSSRYLVKRTGEKVFLECVQDMDHENMFWYRQDPGLGLRLIYFSYDVKMKEKGDIPEGYSVSREKKERFSLILESASTNQTSMYLCASSSPAGNADTQYFGPGTRLTVL.

Only a few counts were recorded for this clonotype. This chain connects TRBV28 to TRBJ2-7, with D unclear. Germline values: CDR1 MDHEN, CDR2 SYDVKM. The CDR3 length is 16 residues. Deletions cut 3 bases from V and 1 base from J, with 16 bases between. The CDR3 loop reads CASSFVVRPLSYEQYF. The DNA for the CDR3 is TGTGCCAGCAGTTTCGTAGTGAGGCCCCTATCCTACGAGCAGTACTTC.

A few counts support this clonotype. The chain couples TRBV28 to TRBJ2-3; D is perhaps TRBD1 (5 bases). CDR1 is MDHEN and CDR2 is SYDVKM in the germline V gene. The CDR3 totals 15 residues. Trimming removed 5 bases at V and 0 bases at J, with 12 bases between. The DNA of the CDR3 is TGTGCCAGCAGTGGGCCACCAGGGAGCACAGATACGCAGTATTTT. It specifies CASSGPPGSTDTQYF. Drawing the rest from reference TRBV28 and TRBJ2-3, the complete variable domain is DVKVTQSSRYLVKRTGEKVFLECVQDMDHENMFWYRQDPGLGLRLIYFSYDVKMKEKGDIPEGYSVSREKKERFSLILESASTNQTSMYLCASSGPPGSTDTQYFGPGTRLTVL.

The rearrangement links TRBV29-1 to TRBJ1-1; D not resolved. Germline CDR1 reads SQVTM; CDR2 reads ANQGSEA. The CDR3 sequence is 12 residues long. V gave up 3 bases and J gave up 1 base, with 6 bases separating them. CDR3: CSVEGKNTEAFF. The CDR3 nucleotides read TGCAGCGTTGAGGGCAAGAACACTGAAGCTTTCTTT.

This clonotype has a handful of counts. J is TRBJ1-1 and V is TRBV5-1; 8 bases line up with TRBD1. The germline gives CDR1 SGHRS, CDR2 YFSETQ. The CDR3 covers 16 residues. After removal of 4 bases from V and 3 bases from J, the junction contained 11 bases not matched to a gene. This CDR3 reads CASSARQGSRDTEAFF. The CDR3 region has the DNA TGCGCCAGCAGCGCCCGACAGGGGTCTCGGGACACTGAAGCTTTCTTT.

This clonotype came up a few times. This chain joins TRBV5-1 and TRBJ2-5, with 7 bases lining up with TRBD1. CDR3 size: 15 residues. CDR1 SGHRS and CDR2 YFSETQ come from the germline V gene. V lost 0 bases, J lost 3 bases, and 5 bases stayed unmatched. Here the CDR3 DNA reads TGCGCCAGCAGCTTGGCCCCCGGGACAGAAGAGACCCAGTACTTC. It yields the protein CASSLAPGTEETQYF.

The rearrangement joins TRBV7-2 to TRBJ2-5; possibly TRBD2 for D (6 bases). The end of the DNA aligns better with TRBJ2-7, so the J call may be wrong. CDR1 SGHTA and CDR2 FQGNSA come from the germline V gene. This CDR3 is built from 15 residues. The CDR3 DNA sequence: TGTGCCAGCAGCTTAAGACTAGACGGACGCGACGAGCAGTACTTC. Translated: CASSLRLDGRDEQYF.

A few counts support this clonotype. The chain recombines TRBV18 with TRBJ2-1, with 11 bases aligning to TRBD2. CDR1 KGHSH and CDR2 LQKENI come from the germline V gene. The ends lost 2 bases at V and 8 bases at J; junction bases unmatched: 11. This CDR3 spans 17 amino acids. The CDR3 sequence is CASSPTSLAGGLYEQFF. CDR3 in DNA: TGTGCCAGCTCACCAACAAGTCTAGCGGGGGGCCTCTATGAGCAGTTCTTC.

There are a few counts of this clonotype. The rearrangement uses TRBV27 and TRBJ2-7, with D perhaps matching TRBD1 (6 bases). Germline CDR1 reads MNHEY; CDR2 reads SMNVEV (reference sequence). The V end was cut by 5 bases, the J end by 0 bases, with 14 bases between. This CDR3 contains 15 residues. The CDR3 sequence: CASSPNPDSSYEQYF. The CDR3 bases are TGTGCCAGCAGTCCTAATCCGGACAGCTCCTACGAGCAGTACTTC.

The chain recombines TRBV20-1 with TRBJ2-2, with 9 bases aligning to TRBD2. Losses at the gene ends were 0 bases for V and 2 bases for J; bases not matched to a gene: 7. The length of the CDR3 is 17 residues. Germline V gene lookup returns CDR1 DFQATT and CDR2 SNEGSKA (reference sequence). This CDR3 is CSARDYRLAGNTGELFF. Here the CDR3 DNA reads TGCAGTGCTAGAGATTACAGGCTAGCGGGAAACACCGGGGAGCTGTTTTTT.

Written as DNA, the CDR3 is TGTGCCAGCAGTGCGAGCGGTCAAGAGACCCAGTACTTC. It translates to CASSASGQETQYF. This chain uses TRBV2 with TRBJ2-5, with D tentatively TRBD2 (5 bases). Trimming cost V 4 bases and J 2 bases, with 8 bases left between them. The CDR3 is 13 residues long. Germline CDR1 SNHLY, CDR2 FYNNEI.

The chain links TRBV29-1 to TRBJ2-5, with D unresolved. The J call may be mistaken, given a closer DNA end match to TRBJ2-1. CDR3 length equals 13 residues. Germline CDR1 SQVTM, CDR2 ANQGSEA. CDR3 sequence: CSVEQATYNEQFF. For the CDR3, the DNA is TGCAGCGTTGAACAGGCCACCTACAATGAGCAGTTCTTC.

This clonotype was seen a handful of times. This sequence joins TRBV2 and TRBJ2-7; the D is unclear. The better agreement between TRBJ2-5 and the DNA end casts doubt on the J call. Germline CDR1 is SNHLY and CDR2 is FYNNEI. The CDR3 spans 14 residues. CDR3 bases: TGTGCCAGCTGCGACGGTTTCTACCAAGAGACCCAGTACTTC. Its protein is CASCDGFYQETQYF.

V usage is TRBV5-1 and J usage is TRBJ2-1, with 7 bases identical to TRBD2. V dropped 0 bases and J dropped 0; count of bases not matched to a gene: 9. Germline-derived CDR1 and CDR2 are SGHRS and YFSETQ. The length of the CDR3 is 18 residues. The CDR3 sequence is CASSLEGSGSSSYNEQFF. The CDR3 DNA sequence: TGCGCCAGCAGCTTGGAAGGTAGCGGGTCCTCCTCCTACAATGAGCAGTTCTTC.

V usage is TRBV29-1 and J usage is TRBJ1-2; D is undetermined. The CDR3 is 12 residues long. From germline, CDR1 is SQVTM and CDR2 ANQGSEA. V was pared by 5 bases and J by 3 bases, with 10 bases between. CDR3 sequence: CSVSGDHYGYTF. CDR3 sequence (DNA): TGCAGCGTTTCAGGCGACCACTATGGCTACACCTTC. The full variable domain, with the rest looked up from reference TRBV29-1 and TRBJ1-2, is SAVISQKPSRDICQRGTSLTIQCQVDSQVTMMFWYRQQPGQSLTLIATANQGSEATYESGFVIDKFPISRPNLTFSTLTVSNMSPEDSSIYLCSVSGDHYGYTFGSGTRLTVV.

CDR3 sequence reads: CASSQHRVGVQETQYF. DNA of the CDR3: TGTGCCAGCAGCCAACACAGGGTGGGGGTCCAAGAGACCCAGTACTTC. The chain has TRBV14 and TRBJ2-5; D is possibly TRBD1 (6 bases). The CDR3 sequence is 16 residues long. CDR1 and CDR2 from the germline V gene are SGHDN and FVKESK. With 2 bases removed from V and 1 base from J, the gap between germline ends came to 14 bases. Drawing the rest from reference TRBV14 and TRBJ2-5, the complete variable domain is EAGVTQFPSHSVIEKGQTVTLRCDPISGHDNLYWYRRVMGKEIKFLLHFVKESKQDESGMPNNRFLAERTGGTYSTLKVQPAELEDSGVYFCASSQHRVGVQETQYFGPGTRLLVL.

The chain couples TRBV7-8 to TRBJ2-5; D gene ambiguous. The J call may be in error: the DNA end matches TRBJ2-1 better. Germline CDR1 and CDR2: SGHVS and FQNEAQ. CDR3 length: 14 residues. This CDR3 reads CASSLGVEYNEQFF. CDR3 nucleotides: TGTGCCAGCAGCTTAGGGGTCGAATACAATGAGCAGTTCTTC.

This chain connects TRBV9 to TRBJ2-3; 8 bases are a match to TRBD2. V was pared by 0 bases and J by 13 bases, with 13 bases of the junction left unmatched. Germline V lookup: CDR1 SGDLS, CDR2 YYNGEE. The CDR3 has 15 amino acids. DNA of the CDR3: TGTGCCAGCAGCGTAGAAGATCGGGGGGGGCCTCCGAAGTATTTT. Its translation is CASSVEDRGGPPKYF.

This clonotype was recorded a few times. V usage is TRBV7-9 and J usage is TRBJ2-5; 8 bases match TRBD1. Germline loops: CDR1 SEHNR, CDR2 FQNEAQ (reference sequence). This CDR3 has 15 residues. V shed 2 bases, J shed 3 bases, and the junction held 5 bases outside the gene matches. The CDR3 DNA follows: TGTGCCAGCAGCTTATCCCGGACAGGGAAAGAGACCCAGTACTTC. Its protein is CASSLSRTGKETQYF. The full variable domain, with the rest looked up from reference TRBV7-9 and TRBJ2-5, is DTGVSQNPRHKITKRGQNVTFRCDPISEHNRLYWYRQTLGQGPEFLTYFQNEAQLEKSRLLSDRFSAERPKGSFSTLEIQRTEQGDSAMYLCASSLSRTGKETQYFGPGTRLLVL.

The CDR3 loop is CASSPSTGNTIYF. The CDR3 region has the DNA TGTGCCAGCAGTCCCTCAACTGGAAACACCATATATTTT. The chain combines TRBV12-3 or TRBV12-4 with TRBJ1-3; D uncertain. CDR3 length: 13 amino acids. With 5 bases removed from V and 2 bases from J, the gap between germline ends came to 7 bases.

The chain joins TRBV27 to TRBJ2-3; maybe TRBD2 (5 bases). The CDR3 is 14 amino acids. CDR1 is MNHEY, CDR2 SMNVEV, per germline (reference sequence). Trimming took 2 bases from V and 7 from J, leaving 13 bases between them. The CDR3 loop is CASSLDGSANTQYF. CDR3 nucleotides: TGTGCCAGCAGTTTAGACGGTAGCGCAAATACGCAGTATTTT.